This T cell receptor (beta chain) was retrieved from a study of control samples from healthy donors and cancer patients. Data came from immunoSEQ multiplex PCR; TCRdb stores just in-frame clones and leaves some out. The repertoire holds about 98,000 clones, roughly four fifths seen once, with roughly 2% in the top ten. This CDR3 contains 20 residues. The junction had 12 bases not matched to a gene; V was cut back by 4 bases and J by 1 base. Germline CDR1 and CDR2: KGHDR and SFDVKD. Sequences were obtained from blood. This clonotype was obtained from a man between 60 and 75 years old in good health. The chain recombines TRBV24-1 with TRBJ2-3; 14 bases map to TRBD2. In nucleotides, the CDR3 is TGTGCCACCAGTGACCCAATGACTAGCGGGGGGGTAATGGGCACAGATACGCAGTATTTT. Translation gives CATSDPMTSGGVMGTDTQYF.